This TCR beta chain stems from a study of blood T cell repertoires in COVID-19. Clones were read by immunoSEQ multiplex PCR, and TCRdb kept only the in-frame ones, dropping some. The table lists over 150,000 clones, approximately 80% of them singletons. In germline, CDR1 is SGHRS, CDR2 YFSETQ. The V gene end was trimmed by 4 bases and the J gene end by 2 bases; junction bases not matched to a gene: 3. This CDR3 has 13 amino acids. The chain links TRBV5-1 to TRBJ2-7; 7 positions agree with TRBD1. The sample consisted of peripheral blood. This receptor was identified in a woman of 80 years or more with active or convalescent COVID-19. Written as DNA, the CDR3 is TGCGCCAGCAGCAAAACAGGGGCCTACGAGCAGTACTTC. This gives the protein CASSKTGAYEQYF.